The TCR beta chain described here comes from a study of CD8 T cells in ankylosing spondylitis. General study results and limits: The authors reported significant enrichment of disease-linked clones in matched ankylosing spondylitis synovial fluid.

The table lists this clonotype with many counts. What it binds is not known. TCRdb reprocessed the 5' RACE reads with MiXCR, giving one entry per CDR3 protein. The sample consists of 100,000 to 150,000 distinct CDR3 sequences, roughly 8.8% of them appearing once. The length of the CDR3 is 15 residues. CDR1 LGHNA and CDR2 YSLEER come from the germline V gene. The V and J ends lost 4 bases and 8 bases respectively, with 15 bases between them. Source material: blood, either unsorted or a sorted T cell fraction (not recorded which). The sequence came from a male donor with ankylosing spondylitis or in good health (not recorded which). This chain uses TRBV4-3 with TRBJ1-6; D is unclear. The CDR3 reads CASSPQQDVYSPLHF. The DNA of the CDR3 is TGCGCCAGCAGCCCACAGCAGGATGTGTATTCACCCCTCCACTTT.